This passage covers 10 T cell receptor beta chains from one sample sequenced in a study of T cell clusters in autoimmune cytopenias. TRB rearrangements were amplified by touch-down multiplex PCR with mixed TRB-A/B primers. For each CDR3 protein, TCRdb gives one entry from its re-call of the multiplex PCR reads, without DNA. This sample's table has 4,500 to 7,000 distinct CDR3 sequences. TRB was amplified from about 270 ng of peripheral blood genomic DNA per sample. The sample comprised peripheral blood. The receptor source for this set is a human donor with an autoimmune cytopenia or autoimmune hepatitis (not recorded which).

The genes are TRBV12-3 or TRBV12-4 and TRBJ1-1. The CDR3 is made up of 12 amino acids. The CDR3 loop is CASSFWKGIGFF.

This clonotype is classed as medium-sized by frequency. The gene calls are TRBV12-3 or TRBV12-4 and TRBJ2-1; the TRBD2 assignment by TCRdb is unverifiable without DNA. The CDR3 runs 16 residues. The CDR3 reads CASSFLLAAYRNEQFF.

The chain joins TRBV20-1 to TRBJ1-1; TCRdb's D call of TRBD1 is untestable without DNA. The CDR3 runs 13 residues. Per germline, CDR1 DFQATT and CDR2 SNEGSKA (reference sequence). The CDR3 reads CSGLTGGASEAFF.

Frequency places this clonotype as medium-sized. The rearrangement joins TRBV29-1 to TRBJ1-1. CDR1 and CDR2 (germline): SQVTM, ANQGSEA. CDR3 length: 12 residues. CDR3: CSTRPTNTEAFF.

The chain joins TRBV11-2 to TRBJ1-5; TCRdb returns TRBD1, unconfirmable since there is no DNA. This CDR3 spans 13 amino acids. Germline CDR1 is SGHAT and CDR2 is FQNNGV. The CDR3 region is CASSGRINQPQHF.

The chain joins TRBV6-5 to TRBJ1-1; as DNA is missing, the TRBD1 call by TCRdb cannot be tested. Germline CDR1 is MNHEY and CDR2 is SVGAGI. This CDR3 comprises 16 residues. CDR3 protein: CASSSPLGTVNPEAFF.

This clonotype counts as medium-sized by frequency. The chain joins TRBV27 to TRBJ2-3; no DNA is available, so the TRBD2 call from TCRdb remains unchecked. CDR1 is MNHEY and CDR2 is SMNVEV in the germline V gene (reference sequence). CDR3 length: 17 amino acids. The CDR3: CASSSRLAGVFTDTQYF.

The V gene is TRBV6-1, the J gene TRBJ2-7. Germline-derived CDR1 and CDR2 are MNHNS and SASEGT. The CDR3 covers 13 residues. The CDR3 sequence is CASSSTRDEWQYF.

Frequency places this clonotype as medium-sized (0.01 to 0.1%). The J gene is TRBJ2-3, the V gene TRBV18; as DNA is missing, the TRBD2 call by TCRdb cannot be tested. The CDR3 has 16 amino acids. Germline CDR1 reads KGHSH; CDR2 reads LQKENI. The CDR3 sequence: CASSPLAETTTDTQYF.

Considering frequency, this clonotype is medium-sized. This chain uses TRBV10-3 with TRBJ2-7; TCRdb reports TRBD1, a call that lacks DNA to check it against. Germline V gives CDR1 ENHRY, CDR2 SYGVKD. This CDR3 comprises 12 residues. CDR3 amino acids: CAMGDRKGEQYF.